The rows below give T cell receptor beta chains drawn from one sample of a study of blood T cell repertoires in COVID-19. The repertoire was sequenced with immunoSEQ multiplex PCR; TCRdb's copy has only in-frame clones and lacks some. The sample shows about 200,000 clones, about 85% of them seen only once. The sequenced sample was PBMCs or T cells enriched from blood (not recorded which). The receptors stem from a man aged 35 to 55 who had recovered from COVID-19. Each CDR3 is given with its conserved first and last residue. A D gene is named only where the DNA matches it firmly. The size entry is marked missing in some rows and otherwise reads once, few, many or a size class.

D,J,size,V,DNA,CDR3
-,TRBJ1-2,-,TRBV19,TGTGCCAGTAACTCCAGGGACTATGGCTACACCTTC,CASNSRDYGYTF
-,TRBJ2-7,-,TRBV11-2,TGTGCCAGCAGCTTAGAGTCTAGGGGGTACGAGCAGTACTTC,CASSLESRGYEQYF
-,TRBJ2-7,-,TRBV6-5,TGTGCCAGCAGTTATAGGGCAGGGAAGTACGAGCAGTACTTC,CASSYRAGKYEQYF
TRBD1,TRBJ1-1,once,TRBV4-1,TGCGCCAGCAGCCAACGGAAAGCAGGGGGCAGGATTGAAGCTTTCTTT,CASSQRKAGGRIEAFF
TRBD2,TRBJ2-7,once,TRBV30,TGTGCCTGGTTGGGAGAGGTAGCGGGAGTAGAGGGGGCCTACGAGCAGTACTTC,CAWLGEVAGVEGAYEQYF
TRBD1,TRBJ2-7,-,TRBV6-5,TGTGCCAGCAGACACGGACAGGGGTCCTACGAGCAGTACTTC,CASRHGQGSYEQYF
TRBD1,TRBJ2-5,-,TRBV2,TGTGCCAGCATAAGACAGGGGGCGCCAGGGGAGACCCAGTACTTC,CASIRQGAPGETQYF
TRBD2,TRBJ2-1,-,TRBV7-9,TGTGCCAGCAGCTTAGACCCCGGGACTAGTTTCCATGAGCAGTTCTTC,CASSLDPGTSFHEQFF
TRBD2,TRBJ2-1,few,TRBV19,TGTGCCAGTACCGCGACTAGCGGGAGGGCCCGAAATGAGCAGTTCTTC,CASTATSGRARNEQFF
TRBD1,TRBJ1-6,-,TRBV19,TGTGCCAGTAGTATTGAACAGGGGGTAGGCACCCTCCACTTT,CASSIEQGVGTLHF
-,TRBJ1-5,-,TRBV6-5,TGTGCCAGCAACCTACAGGGAGTCGGCAATCAGCCCCAGCATTTT,CASNLQGVGNQPQHF
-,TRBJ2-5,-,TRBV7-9,TGTGCCAGCAGCACGAACAGGGTTATTGAGACCCAGTACTTC,CASSTNRVIETQYF
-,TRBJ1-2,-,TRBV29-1,TGCAGCGTTGGTTACCCGGGACACAGCTATGGCTACACCTTC,CSVGYPGHSYGYTF
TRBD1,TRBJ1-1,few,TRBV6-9,TGTGCCAGGGACAGGGGAGTGACTGAAGCTTTCTTT,CARDRGVTEAFF
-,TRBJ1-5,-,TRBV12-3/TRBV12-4,TGTGCCAGCAGTTTCGGGAGCAATCAGCCCCAGCATTTT,CASSFGSNQPQHF
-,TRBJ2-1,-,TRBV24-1,TGTGCCACCAGTGAGTCTGCTAGCTTGGTCTATGAGCAGTTCTTC,CATSESASLVYEQFF
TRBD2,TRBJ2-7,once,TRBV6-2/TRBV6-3,TGTGCCAGCAGCCCGGCAGGAGCGGGAGGGAGATCCTACGAGCAGTACTTC,CASSPAGAGGRSYEQYF
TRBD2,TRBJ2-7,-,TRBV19,TGTGCCAGTAGTTATGGGACTATATACGAGCAGTACTTC,CASSYGTIYEQYF
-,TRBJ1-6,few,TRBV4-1,TGCGCCAGCAGCCAAGATCGGCAGGGTAGGAATTCACCCCTCCACTTT,CASSQDRQGRNSPLHF
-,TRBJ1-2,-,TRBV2,TGTGCCAGCAGACAGGGAGGGGGTTCAGGTGGCTACACCTTC,CASRQGGGSGGYTF
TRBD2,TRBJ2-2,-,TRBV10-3,TGTGCCATCAGTGAGCGAGGACTAGCGGGAGGAGAGGTGTTTTTT,CAISERGLAGGEVFF
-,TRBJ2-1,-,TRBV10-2,TGCGCCAGCAGTGAGCAGGGCTACAATGAGCAGTTCTTC,CASSEQGYNEQFF
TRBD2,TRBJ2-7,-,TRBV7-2,TGTGCCAGCAGCACGCGGCTCGAAGCGGGAGGGCCAAGGGAGCAGTACTTC,CASSTRLEAGGPREQYF
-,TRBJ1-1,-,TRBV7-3,TGTGCCAGCAGCTTAACGCCAAGGAGCAACACTGAAGCTTTCTTT,CASSLTPRSNTEAFF
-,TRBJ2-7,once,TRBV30,TGTGCCTGGATTGGTAGCAAAAACTCCTACGAGCAGTACTTC,CAWIGSKNSYEQYF
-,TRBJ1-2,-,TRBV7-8,TGTGCCACTGTAGCTCTATGGGGGGAAAAGGGTGGCTACACCTTC,CATVALWGEKGGYTF
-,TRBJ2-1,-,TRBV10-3,TGTGCCATCAGTGAGTCGGAGGCGGACAATGAGCAGTTCTTC,CAISESEADNEQFF
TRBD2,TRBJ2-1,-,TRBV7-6,TGTGCCAGCAGCCGACTAGCGGGAGCTAATGAGCAGTTCTTC,CASSRLAGANEQFF
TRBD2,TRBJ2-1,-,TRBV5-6,TGTGCCAGCAGCGGGGGATGGACTAGCGGGAGGCAATACAATGAGCAGTTCTTC,CASSGGWTSGRQYNEQFF
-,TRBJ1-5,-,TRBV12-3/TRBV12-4,TGTGCCAGCACAGCGGACAATCAGCCCCAGCATTTT,CASTADNQPQHF
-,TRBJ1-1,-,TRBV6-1,TGTGCCAGCAGTGAAATAGTAGCTTTCTTT,CASSEIVAFF
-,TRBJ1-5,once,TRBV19,TGTGCCAGTAGTCCCCGACAGGAAAGCGATCAGCCCCAGCATTTT,CASSPRQESDQPQHF
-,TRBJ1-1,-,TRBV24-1,TGTGCCACCCCCCCTAGAGCTTTCTTT,CATPPRAFF
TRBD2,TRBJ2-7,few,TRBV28,TGTGCCAGCAGTTCGGGACTGGCGGGGGGGGAGCAGTACTTC,CASSSGLAGGEQYF
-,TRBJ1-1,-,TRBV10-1,TGCGCCAGCAGTGATCAGGGAGGTAAAGCTTTCTTT,CASSDQGGKAFF
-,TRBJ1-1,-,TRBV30,TGTGCCCTAAGGCGGCCAGGGCTGAACACTGAAGCTTTCTTT,CALRRPGLNTEAFF
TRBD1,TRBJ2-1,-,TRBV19,TGTGCCAGTAGTCCGTCAACAGGGGGCTATAAGTTCTTC,CASSPSTGGYKFF
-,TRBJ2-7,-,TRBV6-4,TGTGCCAGCAGCCCGTCAGGGGCGGAGCAGTACTTC,CASSPSGAEQYF
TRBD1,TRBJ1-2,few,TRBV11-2,TGTGCCAGCAGCCCCAATCCGGGACAGGGCCACCGAGCAGATGGCTACACCTTC,CASSPNPGQGHRADGYTF
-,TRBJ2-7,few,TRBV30,TGTGCCTGGAGTGTACCAGGGATCTACGAGCAGTACTTC,CAWSVPGIYEQYF
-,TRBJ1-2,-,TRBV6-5,TGTGCCAGCAGTTCTCGGGGGGGTGGCTATGGCTACACCTTC,CASSSRGGGYGYTF
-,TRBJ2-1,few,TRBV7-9,TGTGCCAGCAGCTTTTCGGATGAGCAGTTCTTC,CASSFSDEQFF
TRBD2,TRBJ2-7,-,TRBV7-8,TGTGCCAGCAGCTACCTTGCGGGAGGAGTCTACGAGCAGTACTTC,CASSYLAGGVYEQYF
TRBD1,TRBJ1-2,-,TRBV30,TGTGCCTGGGAGGGGACGCCACAGGGGGCGCCCAGGAACTATGGCTACACCTTC,CAWEGTPQGAPRNYGYTF
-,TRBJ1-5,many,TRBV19,TGTGCCAGTAGGATGCAGGGTAGCAATCAGCCCCAGCATTTT,CASRMQGSNQPQHF
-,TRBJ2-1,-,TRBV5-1,TGCGCCAGCAGCTTCGGGACTCCCGGGGGCAATGAGCAGTTCTTC,CASSFGTPGGNEQFF
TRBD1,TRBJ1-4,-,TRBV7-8,TGTGCCAGCAGCTTAGCTGGGGACAGGGGGCTTACTAATGAAAAACTGTTTTTT,CASSLAGDRGLTNEKLFF
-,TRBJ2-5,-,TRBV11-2,TGTGCCAGCAGCTTAGAGTCGGCTAGCCTGAAGTACTTC,CASSLESASLKYF
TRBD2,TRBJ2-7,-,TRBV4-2,TGTGCCAGCAGCCAAGAACCTAGCGGCTCCTACGAGCAGTACTTC,CASSQEPSGSYEQYF
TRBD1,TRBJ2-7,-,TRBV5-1,TGCGCCAGCAGTTCTGACAGGGGAAATGGGGAGCAGTACTTC,CASSSDRGNGEQYF
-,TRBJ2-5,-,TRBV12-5,TGTGCTAGTGGTTTGGTATCCCGACAGCGTACAGGGGAGACCCAGTACTTC,CASGLVSRQRTGETQYF
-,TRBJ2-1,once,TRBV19,TGTGCCAGTACCATCGGACAATCCAGGGGAGAGCAGTTCTTC,CASTIGQSRGEQFF
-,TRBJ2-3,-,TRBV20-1,TGCAGTGCGCCCAGGGCAGATACGCAGTATTTT,CSAPRADTQYF
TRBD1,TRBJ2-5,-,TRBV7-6,TGTGCCAGCAGCACTTCGACAGGGTACGCCCAAGAGACCCAGTACTTC,CASSTSTGYAQETQYF
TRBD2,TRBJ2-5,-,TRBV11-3,TGTGCCAGCAGCCGAGTCGGGACTAGCGATGAAGAGACCCAGTACTTC,CASSRVGTSDEETQYF